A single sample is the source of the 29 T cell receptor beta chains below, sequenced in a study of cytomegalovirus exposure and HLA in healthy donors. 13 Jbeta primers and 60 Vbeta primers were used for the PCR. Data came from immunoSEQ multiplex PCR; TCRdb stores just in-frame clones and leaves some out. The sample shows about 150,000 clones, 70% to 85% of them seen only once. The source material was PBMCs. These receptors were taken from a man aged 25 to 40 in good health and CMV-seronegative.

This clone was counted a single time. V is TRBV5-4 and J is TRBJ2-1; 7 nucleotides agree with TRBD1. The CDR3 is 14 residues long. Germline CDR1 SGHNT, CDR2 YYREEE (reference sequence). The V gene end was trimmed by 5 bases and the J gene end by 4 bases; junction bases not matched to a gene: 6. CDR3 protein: CASRSGQLYNEQFF. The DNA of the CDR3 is TGTGCCAGCAGGTCGGGACAGCTTTACAATGAGCAGTTCTTC.

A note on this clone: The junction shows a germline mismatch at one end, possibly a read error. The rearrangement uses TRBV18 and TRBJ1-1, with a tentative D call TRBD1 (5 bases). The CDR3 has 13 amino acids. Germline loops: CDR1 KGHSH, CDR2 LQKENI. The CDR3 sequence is CASSPDRNTEALF. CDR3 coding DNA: TGTGCCAGCTCACCCGACAGAAACACTGAAGCTCTCTTT.

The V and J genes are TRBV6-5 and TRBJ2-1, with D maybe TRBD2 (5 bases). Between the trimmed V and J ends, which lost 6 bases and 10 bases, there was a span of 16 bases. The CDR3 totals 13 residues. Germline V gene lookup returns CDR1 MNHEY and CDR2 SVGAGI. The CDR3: CASSLNLGEEQFF. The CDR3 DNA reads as TGTGCCAGCAGCCTAAACTTGGGAGAGGAGCAGTTCTTC.

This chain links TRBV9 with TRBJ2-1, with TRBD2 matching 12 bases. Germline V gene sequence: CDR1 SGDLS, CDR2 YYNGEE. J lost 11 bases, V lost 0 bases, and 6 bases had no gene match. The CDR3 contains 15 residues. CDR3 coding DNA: TGTGCCAGCAGCGTAGCTAGCGGGGGGGCCCCAAAGCAGTTCTTC. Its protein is CASSVASGGAPKQFF.

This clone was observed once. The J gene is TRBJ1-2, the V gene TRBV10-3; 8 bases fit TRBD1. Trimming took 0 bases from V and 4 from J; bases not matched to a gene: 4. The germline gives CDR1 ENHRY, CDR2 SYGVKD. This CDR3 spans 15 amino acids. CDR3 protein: CAISESQGVLYGYTF. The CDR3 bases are TGTGCCATCAGTGAGTCACAGGGGGTACTCTATGGCTACACCTTC.

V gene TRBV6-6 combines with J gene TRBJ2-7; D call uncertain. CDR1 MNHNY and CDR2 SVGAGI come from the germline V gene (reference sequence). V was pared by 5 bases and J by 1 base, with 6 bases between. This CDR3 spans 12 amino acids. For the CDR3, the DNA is TGTGCCAGCAGTGGGCTTTCCTACGAGCAGTACTTC. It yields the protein CASSGLSYEQYF.

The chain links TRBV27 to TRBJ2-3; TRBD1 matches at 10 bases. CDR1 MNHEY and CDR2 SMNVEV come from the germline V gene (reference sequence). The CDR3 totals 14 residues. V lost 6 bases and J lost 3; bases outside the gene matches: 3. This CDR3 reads CASRGTGVTDTQYF. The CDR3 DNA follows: TGTGCCAGCAGGGGGACAGGGGTAACAGATACGCAGTATTTT.

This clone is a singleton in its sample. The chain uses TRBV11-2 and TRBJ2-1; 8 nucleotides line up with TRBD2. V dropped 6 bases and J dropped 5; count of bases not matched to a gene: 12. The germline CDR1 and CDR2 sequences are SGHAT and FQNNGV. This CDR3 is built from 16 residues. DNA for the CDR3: TGTGCCAGCAGACCTATGGAAGCGGGGGTAGACAATGAGCAGTTCTTC. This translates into CASRPMEAGVDNEQFF.

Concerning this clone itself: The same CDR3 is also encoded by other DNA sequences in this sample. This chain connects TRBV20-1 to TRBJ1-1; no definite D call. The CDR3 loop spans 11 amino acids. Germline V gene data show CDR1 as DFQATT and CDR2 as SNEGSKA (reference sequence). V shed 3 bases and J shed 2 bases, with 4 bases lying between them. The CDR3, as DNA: TGCAGTGCTAGTCCTAACACTGAAGCTTTCTTT. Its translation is CSASPNTEAFF.

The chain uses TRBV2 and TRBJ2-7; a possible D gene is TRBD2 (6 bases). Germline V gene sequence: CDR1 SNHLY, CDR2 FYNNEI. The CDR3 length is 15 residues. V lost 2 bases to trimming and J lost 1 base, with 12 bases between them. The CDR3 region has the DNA TGTGCCAGCAGTGAATGGGAGGACGTTTCCTACGAGCAGTACTTC. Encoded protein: CASSEWEDVSYEQYF.

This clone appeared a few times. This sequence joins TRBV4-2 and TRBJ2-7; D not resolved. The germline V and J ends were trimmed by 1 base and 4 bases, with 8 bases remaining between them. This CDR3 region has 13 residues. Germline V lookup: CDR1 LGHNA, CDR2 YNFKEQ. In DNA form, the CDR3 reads TGTGCCAGCAGCCAAGGCGCGTCGTACGAGCAGTACTTC. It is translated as CASSQGASYEQYF.

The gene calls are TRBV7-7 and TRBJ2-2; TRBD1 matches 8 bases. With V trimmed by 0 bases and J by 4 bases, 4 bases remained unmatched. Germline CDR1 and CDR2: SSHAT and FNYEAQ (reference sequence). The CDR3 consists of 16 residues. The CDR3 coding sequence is TGTGCCAGCAGCTTAGCGTCAGGGGGCCCCACCGGGGAGCTGTTTTTT. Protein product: CASSLASGGPTGELFF.

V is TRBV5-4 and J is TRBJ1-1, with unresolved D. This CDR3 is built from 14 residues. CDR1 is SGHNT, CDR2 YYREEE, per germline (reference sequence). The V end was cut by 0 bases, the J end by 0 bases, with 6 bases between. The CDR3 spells CASSLAEVNTEAFF. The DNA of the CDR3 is TGTGCCAGCAGCTTGGCAGAGGTGAACACTGAAGCTTTCTTT. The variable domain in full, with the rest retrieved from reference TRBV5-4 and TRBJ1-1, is ETGVTQSPTHLIKTRGQQVTLRCSSQSGHNTVSWYQQALGQGPQFIFQYYREEENGRGNFPPRFSGLQFPNYSSELNVNALELDDSALYLCASSLAEVNTEAFFGQGTRLTVV.

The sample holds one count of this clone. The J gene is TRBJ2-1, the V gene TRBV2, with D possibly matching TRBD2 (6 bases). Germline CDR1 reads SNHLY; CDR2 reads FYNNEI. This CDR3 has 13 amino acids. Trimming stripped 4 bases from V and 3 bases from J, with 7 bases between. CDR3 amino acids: CASSGGDYNEQFF. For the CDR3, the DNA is TGTGCCAGCAGTGGCGGGGACTACAATGAGCAGTTCTTC.

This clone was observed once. This CDR3 reads CASSIKGISYEQYF. Here the CDR3 DNA reads TGTGCCAGTAGTATAAAGGGGATCTCCTACGAGCAGTACTTC. V is TRBV19 and J is TRBJ2-7, with D maybe TRBD1 (5 bases). Deletions cut 2 bases from V and 0 bases from J, with 8 bases between. CDR1 LNHDA and CDR2 SQIVND come from the germline V gene (reference sequence). The CDR3 loop spans 14 amino acids.

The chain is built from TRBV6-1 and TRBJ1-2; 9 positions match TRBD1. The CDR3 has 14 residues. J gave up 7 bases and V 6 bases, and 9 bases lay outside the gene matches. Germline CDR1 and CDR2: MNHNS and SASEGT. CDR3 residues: CASRKGDREGGYTF. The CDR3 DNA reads TGTGCCAGCAGAAAAGGGGACAGGGAAGGTGGCTACACCTTC.

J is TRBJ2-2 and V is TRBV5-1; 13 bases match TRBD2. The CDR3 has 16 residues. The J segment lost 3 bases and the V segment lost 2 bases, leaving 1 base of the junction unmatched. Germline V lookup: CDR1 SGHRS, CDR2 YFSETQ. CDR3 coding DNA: TGCGCCAGCAGCTTAGGACTAGCGGGGGACACCGGGGAGCTGTTTTTT. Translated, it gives CASSLGLAGDTGELFF. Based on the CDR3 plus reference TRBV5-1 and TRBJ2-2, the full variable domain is KAGVTQTPRYLIKTRGQQVTLSCSPISGHRSVSWYQQTPGQGLQFLFEYFSETQRNKGNFPGRFSGRQFSNSRSEMNVSTLELGDSALYLCASSLGLAGDTGELFFGEGSRLTVL.

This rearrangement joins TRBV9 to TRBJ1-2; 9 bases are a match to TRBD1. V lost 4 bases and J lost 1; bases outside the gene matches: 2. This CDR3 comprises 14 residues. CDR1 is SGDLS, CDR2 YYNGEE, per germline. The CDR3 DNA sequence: TGTGCCAGCAGCAAGGGACAGGGTAACTATGGCTACACCTTC. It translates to CASSKGQGNYGYTF.

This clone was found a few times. The CDR3 protein is CASGQFYEQYF. CDR3 DNA sequence: TGTGCCAGTGGACAGTTTTACGAGCAGTACTTC. V usage is TRBV19 and J usage is TRBJ2-7; tentatively, D is TRBD1 (6 bases). Trimming took off 8 bases at V and 4 bases at J, with 9 bases between the two ends. Germline CDR1 LNHDA, CDR2 SQIVND (reference sequence). CDR3 length equals 11 residues.

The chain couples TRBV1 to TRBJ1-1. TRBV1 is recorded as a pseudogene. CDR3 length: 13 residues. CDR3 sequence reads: CTSSFTGRAEAFF. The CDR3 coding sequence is TGCACCAGCAGCTTCACAGGGAGGGCTGAAGCTTTCTTT.

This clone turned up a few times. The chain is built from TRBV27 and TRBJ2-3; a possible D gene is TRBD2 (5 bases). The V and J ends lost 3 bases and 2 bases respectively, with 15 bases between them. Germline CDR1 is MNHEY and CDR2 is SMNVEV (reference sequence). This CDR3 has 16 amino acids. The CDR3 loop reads CASSLNSALATDTQYF. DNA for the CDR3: TGTGCCAGCAGTTTGAACTCCGCCCTAGCCACAGATACGCAGTATTTT.

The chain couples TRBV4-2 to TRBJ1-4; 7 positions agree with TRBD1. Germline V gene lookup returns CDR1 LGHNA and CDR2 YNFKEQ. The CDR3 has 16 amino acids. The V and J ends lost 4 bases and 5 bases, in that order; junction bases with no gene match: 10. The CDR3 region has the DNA TGTGCCAGCAGCCTATCTGCCGGGACAGAAAATGAAAAACTGTTTTTT. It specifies CASSLSAGTENEKLFF.

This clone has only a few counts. The CDR3 here is CASSQPGQGYYEQYF. The CDR3, as DNA: TGTGCCAGCAGCCAGCCGGGACAGGGTTACTACGAGCAGTACTTC. The J gene is TRBJ2-7, the V gene TRBV14, with TRBD1 identical over 9 bases. The CDR3 runs 15 residues. Germline CDR1 reads SGHDN; CDR2 reads FVKESK. Losses at the gene ends were 3 bases for V and 3 bases for J; bases not matched to a gene: 6.

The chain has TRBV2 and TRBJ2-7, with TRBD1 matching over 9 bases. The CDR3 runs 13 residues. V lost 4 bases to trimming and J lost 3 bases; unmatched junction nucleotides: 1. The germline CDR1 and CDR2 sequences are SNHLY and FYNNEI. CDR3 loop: CASSGTGDYEQYF. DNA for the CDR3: TGTGCCAGCAGTGGGACAGGGGACTACGAGCAGTACTTC.

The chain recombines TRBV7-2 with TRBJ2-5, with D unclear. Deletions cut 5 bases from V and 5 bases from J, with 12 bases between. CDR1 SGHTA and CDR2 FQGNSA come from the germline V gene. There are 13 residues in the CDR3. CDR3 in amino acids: CASSRKSRETQYF. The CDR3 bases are TGTGCCAGCAGCCGCAAGTCACGGGAGACCCAGTACTTC.

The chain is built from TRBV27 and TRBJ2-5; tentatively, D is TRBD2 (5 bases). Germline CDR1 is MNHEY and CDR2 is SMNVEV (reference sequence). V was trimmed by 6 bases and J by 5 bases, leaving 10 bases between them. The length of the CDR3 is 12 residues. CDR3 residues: CASSRAGETQYF. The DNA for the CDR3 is TGTGCCAGCAGCCGGGCGGGTGAGACCCAGTACTTC.

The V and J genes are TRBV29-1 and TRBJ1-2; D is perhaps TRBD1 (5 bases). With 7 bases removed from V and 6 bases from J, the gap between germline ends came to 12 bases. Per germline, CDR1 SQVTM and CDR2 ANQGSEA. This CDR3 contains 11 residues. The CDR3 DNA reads TGCAGCGCTCTACAGGAAAATGGCTACACCTTC. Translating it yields CSALQENGYTF.

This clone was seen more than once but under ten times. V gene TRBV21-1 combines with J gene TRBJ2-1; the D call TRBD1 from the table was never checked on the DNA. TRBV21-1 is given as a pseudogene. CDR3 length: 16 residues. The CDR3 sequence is CASSKPIGVCYNEQFF. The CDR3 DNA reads TGTGCCAGCAGCAAACCGATAGGGGTTTGCTACAATGAGCAGTTCTTC.

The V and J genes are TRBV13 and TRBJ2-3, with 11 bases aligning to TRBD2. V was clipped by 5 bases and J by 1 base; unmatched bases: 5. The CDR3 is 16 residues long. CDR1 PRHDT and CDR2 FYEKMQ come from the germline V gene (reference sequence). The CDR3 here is CASSPRLAGRTDTQYF. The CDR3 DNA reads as TGTGCCAGCAGCCCTAGACTAGCGGGGCGCACAGATACGCAGTATTTT.